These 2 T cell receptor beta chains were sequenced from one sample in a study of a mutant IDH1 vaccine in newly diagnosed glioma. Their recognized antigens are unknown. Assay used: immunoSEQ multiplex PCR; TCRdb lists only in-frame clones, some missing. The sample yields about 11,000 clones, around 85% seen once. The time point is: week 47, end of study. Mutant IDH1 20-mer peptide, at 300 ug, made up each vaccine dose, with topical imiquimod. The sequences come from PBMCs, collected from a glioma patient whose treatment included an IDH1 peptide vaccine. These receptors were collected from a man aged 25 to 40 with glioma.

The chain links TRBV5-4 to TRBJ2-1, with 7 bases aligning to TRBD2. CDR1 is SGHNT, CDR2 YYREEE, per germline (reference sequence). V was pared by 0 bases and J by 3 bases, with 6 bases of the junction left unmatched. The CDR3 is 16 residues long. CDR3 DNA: TGTGCCAGCAGCTTGGGGGGGGGAGGCCACTACAATGAGCAGTTCTTC. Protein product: CASSLGGGGHYNEQFF. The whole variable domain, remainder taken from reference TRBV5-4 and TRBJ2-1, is ETGVTQSPTHLIKTRGQQVTLRCSSQSGHNTVSWYQQALGQGPQFIFQYYREEENGRGNFPPRFSGLQFPNYSSELNVNALELDDSALYLCASSLGGGGHYNEQFFGPGTRLTVL.

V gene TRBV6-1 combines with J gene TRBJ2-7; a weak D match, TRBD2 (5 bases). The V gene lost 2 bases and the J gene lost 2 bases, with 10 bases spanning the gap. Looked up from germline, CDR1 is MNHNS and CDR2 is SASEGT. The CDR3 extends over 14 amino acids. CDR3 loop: CASSEREGPYEQYF. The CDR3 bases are TGTGCCAGCAGTGAACGAGAGGGCCCCTACGAGCAGTACTTC.